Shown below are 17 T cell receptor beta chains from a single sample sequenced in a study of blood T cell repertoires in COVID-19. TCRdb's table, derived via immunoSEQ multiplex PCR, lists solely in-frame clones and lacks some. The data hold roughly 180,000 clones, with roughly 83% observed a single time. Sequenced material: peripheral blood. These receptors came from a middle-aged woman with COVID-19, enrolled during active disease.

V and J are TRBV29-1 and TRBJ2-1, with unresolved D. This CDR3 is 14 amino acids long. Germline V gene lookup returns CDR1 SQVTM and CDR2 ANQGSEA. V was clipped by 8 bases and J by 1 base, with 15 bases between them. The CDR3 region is CSPPIRRSYNEQFF. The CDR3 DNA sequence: TGCAGCCCGCCTATTAGAAGATCCTACAATGAGCAGTTCTTC.

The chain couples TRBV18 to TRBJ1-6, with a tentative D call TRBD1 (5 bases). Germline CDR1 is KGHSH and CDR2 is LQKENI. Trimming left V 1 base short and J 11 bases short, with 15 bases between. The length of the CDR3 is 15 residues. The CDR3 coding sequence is TGTGCCAGCTCACCACTCAGGCGAGACAGCACACCCCTCCACTTT. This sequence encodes CASSPLRRDSTPLHF.

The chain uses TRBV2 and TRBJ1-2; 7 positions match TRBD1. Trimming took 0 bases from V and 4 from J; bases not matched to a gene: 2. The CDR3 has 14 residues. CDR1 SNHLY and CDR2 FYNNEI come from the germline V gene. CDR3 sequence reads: CASSEAGTVYGYTF. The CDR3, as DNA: TGTGCCAGCAGTGAAGCCGGGACAGTCTATGGCTACACCTTC.

The DNA of the CDR3 is TGTGCCATTAGACTAGCGGGGCGGGATGAGCAGTTCTTC. Its protein is CAIRLAGRDEQFF. V is TRBV6-6 and J is TRBJ2-1; TRBD2 agrees at 11 bases. V was pared by 10 bases and J by 8 bases, with 7 bases of the junction left unmatched. This CDR3 contains 13 residues. Germline CDR1 reads MNHNY; CDR2 reads SVGAGI (reference sequence).

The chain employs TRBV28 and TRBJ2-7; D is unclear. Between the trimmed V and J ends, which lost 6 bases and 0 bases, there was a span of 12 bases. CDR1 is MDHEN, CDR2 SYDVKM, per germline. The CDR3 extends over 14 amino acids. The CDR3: CASRRDIGSYEQYF. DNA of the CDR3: TGTGCCAGCAGAAGAGACATAGGCTCCTACGAGCAGTACTTC. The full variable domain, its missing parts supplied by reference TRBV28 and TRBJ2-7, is DVKVTQSSRYLVKRTGEKVFLECVQDMDHENMFWYRQDPGLGLRLIYFSYDVKMKEKGDIPEGYSVSREKKERFSLILESASTNQTSMYLCASRRDIGSYEQYFGPGTRLTVT.

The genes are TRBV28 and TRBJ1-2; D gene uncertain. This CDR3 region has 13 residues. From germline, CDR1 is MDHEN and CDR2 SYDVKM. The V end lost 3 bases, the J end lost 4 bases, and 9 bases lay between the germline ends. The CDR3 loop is CASSFIGSYGYTF. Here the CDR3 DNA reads TGTGCCAGCAGTTTTATCGGGTCCTATGGCTACACCTTC.

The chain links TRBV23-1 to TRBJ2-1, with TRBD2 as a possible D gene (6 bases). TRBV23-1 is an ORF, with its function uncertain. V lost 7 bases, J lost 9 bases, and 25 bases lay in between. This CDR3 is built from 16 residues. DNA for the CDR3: TGCGCCAGCACTCAGCCGTTGGAGGGCCGCGTGGGTGAGCAGTTCTTC. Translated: CASTQPLEGRVGEQFF.

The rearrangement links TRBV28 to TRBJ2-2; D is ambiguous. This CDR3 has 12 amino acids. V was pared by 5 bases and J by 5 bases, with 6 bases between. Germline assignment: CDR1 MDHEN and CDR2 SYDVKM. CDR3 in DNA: TGTGCCAGCAGTCCCCGTACCGGGGAGCTGTTTTTT. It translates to CASSPRTGELFF.

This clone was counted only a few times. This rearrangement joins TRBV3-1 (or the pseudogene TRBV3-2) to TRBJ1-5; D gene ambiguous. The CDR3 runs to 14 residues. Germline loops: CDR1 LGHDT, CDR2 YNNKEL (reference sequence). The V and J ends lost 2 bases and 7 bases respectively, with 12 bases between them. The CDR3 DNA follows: TGTGCCAGCAGCCAACTCGGAGGAGAGCAGCCCCAGCATTTT. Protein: CASSQLGGEQPQHF.

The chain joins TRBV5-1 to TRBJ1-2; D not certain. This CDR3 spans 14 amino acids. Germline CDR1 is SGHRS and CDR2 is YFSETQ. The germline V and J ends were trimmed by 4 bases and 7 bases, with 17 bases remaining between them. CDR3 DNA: TGCGCCAGCAGCCCGCCTGACACCTGGCTTGGCTACACCTTC. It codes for CASSPPDTWLGYTF.

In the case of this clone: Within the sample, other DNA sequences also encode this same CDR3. The CDR3 here is CASSFRGLAGGEQYF. DNA of the CDR3: TGTGCCAGCAGTTTTCGGGGACTAGCGGGAGGCGAGCAGTACTTC. The V call is TRBV28, the J call TRBJ2-7; 15 bases line up with TRBD2. V shed 3 bases, J shed 6 bases, and the junction held 3 bases outside the gene matches. The CDR3 loop spans 15 amino acids. Per the germline V gene, CDR1 is MDHEN and CDR2 is SYDVKM.

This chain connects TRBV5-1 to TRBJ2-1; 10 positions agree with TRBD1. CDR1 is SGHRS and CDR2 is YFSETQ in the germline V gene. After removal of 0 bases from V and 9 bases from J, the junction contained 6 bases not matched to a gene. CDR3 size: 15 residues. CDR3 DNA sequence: TGCGCCAGCAGCTTGGAGGCGGGACAGGGGATTGAGCAGTTCTTC. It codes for CASSLEAGQGIEQFF.

The CDR3 sequence is CASSVVEAPSGYTF. The CDR3 region has the DNA TGTGCCAGCAGCGTAGTAGAGGCCCCGAGTGGCTACACCTTC. The chain employs TRBV9 and TRBJ1-2, with unresolved D. The CDR3 covers 14 residues. V lost 0 bases to trimming and J lost 7 bases, with 13 bases between them. Germline loops: CDR1 SGDLS, CDR2 YYNGEE. Full variable domain (outside the CDR3, taken from reference TRBV9 and TRBJ1-2): DSGVTQTPKHLITATGQRVTLRCSPRSGDLSVYWYQQSLDQGLQFLIQYYNGEERAKGNILERFSAQQFPDLHSELNLSSLELGDSALYFCASSVVEAPSGYTFGSGTRLTVV.

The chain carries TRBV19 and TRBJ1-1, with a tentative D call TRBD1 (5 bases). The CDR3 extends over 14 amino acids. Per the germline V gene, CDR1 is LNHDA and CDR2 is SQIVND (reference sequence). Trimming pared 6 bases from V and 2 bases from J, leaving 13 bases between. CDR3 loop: CASSPRGPNTEAFF. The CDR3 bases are TGTGCCAGTAGCCCAAGGGGCCCCAACACTGAAGCTTTCTTT.

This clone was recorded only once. The CDR3, as DNA: TGTGCCAGCAGCTTCGGACTAGCGGGGGACCAAGAGACCCAGTACTTC. Residues: CASSFGLAGDQETQYF. This rearrangement joins TRBV5-8 to TRBJ2-5, with 13 positions matching TRBD2. CDR3 length: 16 residues. V dropped 2 bases and J dropped 0; count of bases not matched to a gene: 1. Looked up from germline, CDR1 is SGHTS and CDR2 is YDEGEE.

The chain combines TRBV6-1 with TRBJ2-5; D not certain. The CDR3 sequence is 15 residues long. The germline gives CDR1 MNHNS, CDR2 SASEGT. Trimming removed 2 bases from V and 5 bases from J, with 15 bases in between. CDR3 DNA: TGTGCCAGCAGTGAATTTGCGGCCTCCCGGGAGACCCAGTACTTC. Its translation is CASSEFAASRETQYF.

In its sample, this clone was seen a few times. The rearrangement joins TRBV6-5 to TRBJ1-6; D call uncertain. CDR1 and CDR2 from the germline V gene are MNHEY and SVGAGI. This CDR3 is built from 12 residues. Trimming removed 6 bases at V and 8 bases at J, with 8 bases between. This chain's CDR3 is CASRNGDSPLHF. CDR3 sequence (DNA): TGTGCCAGCAGAAACGGGGATTCACCCCTCCACTTT.